A single sample gave rise to the 28 T cell receptor beta chains below, sequenced in a study of T cells in Graves' hyperthyroidism and ophthalmopathy. The CDR3 regions of TCR beta were amplified from RNA transcripts. The TCR CDR3 first-round RT-PCR relied on the HTBI primer set. TCRdb independently ran MiXCR on the multiplex PCR reads; one entry per CDR3 protein. The sample has nearly 750,000 distinct CDR3 sequences; roughly a third are singletons. The sample comprised blood. The receptors stem from a woman in her 40s with Graves' hyperthyroidism.

Notes on this clonotype: Since a much larger clone is just one base distant, this may be a read error. V and J are TRBV28 and TRBJ2-7; no firm D call. The CDR3 covers 12 residues. V lost 3 bases, J lost 2 bases, and 5 bases lay in between. CDR1 is MDHEN and CDR2 is SYDVKM in the germline V gene. As DNA, the CDR3 is TGTGCCAGCAGTTTTAGGACCTACGAGCAGTACTTC. Translation gives CASSFRTYEQYF.

About this clonotype itself: At one boundary the junction diverges from the germline segment, which might be a read error. This chain uses TRBV2 with TRBJ1-1, with D possibly matching TRBD1 (5 bases). The germline CDR1 and CDR2 sequences are SNHLY and FYNNEI. This CDR3 contains 12 residues. The CDR3 DNA follows: TGTGCCAGCAGTTTGATGGACACTGGAGCTTTCTTT. It codes for CASSLMDTGAFF.

This clonotype was counted between two and nine times. This chain uses TRBV10-3 with TRBJ1-2; 10 bases match TRBD1. Germline CDR1 ENHRY, CDR2 SYGVKD. The CDR3 is 15 residues long. The J segment lost 4 bases and the V segment lost 10 bases, leaving 12 bases of the junction unmatched. CDR3 protein: CASTPTGGIVYGYTF. The CDR3 DNA follows: TGTGCCAGCACCCCGACAGGGGGCATCGTCTATGGCTACACCTTC.

This clonotype was observed many times. Here the CDR3 reads CASTHPDGYEQYF. The CDR3 region has the DNA TGTGCCAGCACCCACCCGGACGGCTACGAGCAGTACTTC. V is TRBV11-3 and J is TRBJ2-7, with unresolved D. The CDR3 is 13 amino acids. V was trimmed by 7 bases and J by 3 bases, leaving 13 bases between them. The germline V gene has CDR1 SGHNT and CDR2 YENEEA.

This clonotype has just a few counts. The genes are TRBV4-1 and TRBJ1-3, with TRBD1 matching over 7 bases. The CDR3 is 17 amino acids. Germline V gene sequence: CDR1 MGHRA, CDR2 YSYEKL. The junction had 8 bases not matched to a gene; V was cut back by 0 bases and J by 3 bases. DNA of the CDR3: TGCGCCAGCAGCCAAGATCCGCACAGGGGCGATGGAAACACCATATATTTT. Amino acid sequence: CASSQDPHRGDGNTIYF.

This clonotype was recorded at least ten times. This sequence joins TRBV7-2 and TRBJ2-5, with D unresolved. Germline V gene sequence: CDR1 SGHTA, CDR2 FQGNSA. The CDR3 sequence is 13 residues long. V was shortened by 1 base and J by 4 bases, with 7 bases between the two germline ends. CDR3 loop: CASSLEMAETQYF. CDR3 in DNA: TGTGCCAGCAGCTTAGAGATGGCAGAGACCCAGTACTTC. Looking up the rest from reference TRBV7-2 and TRBJ2-5 gives the full variable domain: GAGVSQSPSNKVTEKGKDVELRCDPISGHTALYWYRQSLGQGLEFLIYFQGNSAPDKSGLPSDRFSAERTGGSVSTLTIQRTQQEDSAVYLCASSLEMAETQYFGPGTRLLVL.

Ten or more counts support this clonotype. This chain connects TRBV19 to TRBJ1-3; no clear D gene. Per germline, CDR1 LNHDA and CDR2 SQIVND (reference sequence). Trimming took off 6 bases at V and 0 bases at J, with 12 bases between the two ends. The CDR3 covers 15 residues. The CDR3 DNA reads as TGTGCCAGTAGGGAGGACCCGAGCTCTGGAAACACCATATATTTT. Protein product: CASREDPSSGNTIYF.

This clonotype was detected many times. A read error may account for a junction end that differs from germline. The chain couples TRBV19 to TRBJ1-1, with D tentatively TRBD1 (5 bases). CDR3 length: 12 amino acids. Germline V gene data show CDR1 as LNHDA and CDR2 as SQIVND (reference sequence). As DNA, the CDR3 is TGTGCCACCGCCGGGGGGAACTCTGAAGCTTTCTTT. It codes for CATAGGNSEAFF.

On this clonotype itself: A read error may produce the germline difference seen at one junction end. The chain couples TRBV4-3 to TRBJ1-1, with 7 bases lining up with TRBD1. CDR3 size: 15 residues. Looked up from germline, CDR1 is LGHNA and CDR2 is YSLEER. This CDR3 reads CASSAPGQLNTEACF. In DNA, the CDR3 is TGCGCCAGCAGCGCACCGGGACAGTTGAACACTGAAGCTTGCTTT.

J is TRBJ2-2 and V is TRBV7-3; possible D gene TRBD2, 6 bases. The CDR3 runs to 17 residues. CDR1 SGHTA and CDR2 FQGTGA come from the germline V gene. Between the trimmed V and J ends, which lost 0 bases and 4 bases, there was a span of 15 bases. The CDR3 sequence is CASSLTPQGGITGELFF. CDR3 nucleotide sequence: TGTGCCAGCAGCTTAACTCCTCAGGGAGGCATCACCGGGGAGCTGTTTTTT.

The chain couples TRBV19 to TRBJ2-7; D may correspond to TRBD1 or TRBD2 (5 bases each). Germline V lookup: CDR1 LNHDA, CDR2 SQIVND (reference sequence). V lost 3 bases to trimming and J lost 2 bases, with 23 bases between them. CDR3 length: 18 amino acids. The CDR3 sequence is CASSIEGFASAETYEQYF. DNA of the CDR3: TGTGCCAGTAGTATCGAGGGGTTTGCATCGGCGGAAACCTACGAGCAGTACTTC.

This clonotype was counted at least ten times. The rearrangement links TRBV25-1 to TRBJ1-1, with TRBD1 matching 9 bases. J was trimmed by 1 base and V by 4 bases; bases with no gene match: 7. Germline CDR1 MGHDK, CDR2 SYGVNS. The CDR3 runs to 16 residues. This CDR3 is CASSGHRGRGNTEAFF. CDR3 sequence (DNA): TGTGCCAGCAGTGGACACAGGGGGCGAGGGAACACTGAAGCTTTCTTT.

The chain joins TRBV7-2 to TRBJ1-5, with D perhaps matching TRBD1 (5 bases). CDR3 size: 15 residues. Germline CDR1 reads SGHTA; CDR2 reads FQGNSA. Trimming left V 2 bases short and J 7 bases short, with 15 bases between. The CDR3 sequence: CASSLPRTRGQPQHF. DNA for the CDR3: TGTGCCAGCAGCTTACCCCGGACACGAGGGCAGCCCCAGCATTTT.

This clonotype was found a few times. The chain carries TRBV12-3 or TRBV12-4 and TRBJ1-1; TRBD1 matches at 10 bases. The V and J ends lost 5 bases and 1 base, in that order; junction bases with no gene match: 7. The length of the CDR3 is 16 residues. This CDR3 is CASSEDRGLTNTEAFF. CDR3 nucleotides: TGTGCCAGCAGTGAAGACAGGGGGCTAACGAACACTGAAGCTTTCTTT.

The rearrangement uses TRBV25-1 and TRBJ1-1, with TRBD1 as a possible D gene (6 bases). The CDR3 has 14 amino acids. Germline lookup yields CDR1 MGHDK and CDR2 SYGVNS. Trimming left V 6 bases short and J 5 bases short, with 16 bases between. The DNA for the CDR3 is TGTGCCAGCAGCCCGGACAGCGGAGGGACTGAAGCTTTCTTT. This encodes CASSPDSGGTEAFF.

The chain couples TRBV10-3 to TRBJ2-5, with 12 bases fitting TRBD2. This CDR3 has 17 residues. CDR1 and CDR2 from the germline V gene are ENHRY and SYGVKD. V shed 3 bases and J 0 bases; nucleotides not matched to a gene: 5. Written as DNA, the CDR3 is TGTGCCATCAGTGAACGGACTAGCGGGACAGACCAAGAGACCCAGTACTTC. Translating it yields CAISERTSGTDQETQYF.

J is TRBJ1-5 and V is TRBV19; TRBD1 is a possible D gene (6 bases). V lost 4 bases and J 0 bases, leaving 13 bases between the germline ends. This CDR3 has 16 amino acids. Per the germline V gene, CDR1 is LNHDA and CDR2 is SQIVND (reference sequence). CDR3 protein: CASSTQGPYSNQPQHF. CDR3 bases: TGTGCCAGTAGTACACAGGGCCCATATAGCAATCAGCCCCAGCATTTT.

This clonotype was detected ten times or more. The chain employs TRBV12-3 or TRBV12-4 and TRBJ1-1; TRBD1 is a possible D gene (6 bases). The CDR3 sequence is 14 residues long. Between the trimmed V and J ends, which lost 5 bases and 5 bases, there was a span of 15 bases. CDR3 protein: CASSRAGDTTEAFF. The DNA of the CDR3 is TGTGCCAGCAGTCGGGCAGGGGATACTACTGAAGCTTTCTTT.

The V and J genes are TRBV10-1 and TRBJ2-2; D call uncertain. This CDR3 is 13 amino acids long. CDR1 WNHNN and CDR2 SYGVQD come from the germline V gene (reference sequence). With 3 bases removed from V and 3 bases from J, the gap between germline ends came to 5 bases. The CDR3 nucleotides are TGCGCCAGCAGTGAACCCTACACCGGGGAGCTGTTTTTT. The encoded protein is CASSEPYTGELFF.

This clonotype came up many times. V is TRBV12-3 or TRBV12-4 and J is TRBJ1-4; D is undetermined. The CDR3 has 13 residues. Trimming removed 5 bases from V and 12 bases from J, with 16 bases in between. CDR3 nucleotide sequence: TGTGCCAGCAGTCCTTTTGTGGGCAGTGAACTGTTTTTT. Translation: CASSPFVGSELFF.

In its sample, this clonotype was seen many times. V and J are TRBV4-3 and TRBJ1-2; D ambiguous. Trimming stripped 0 bases from V and 6 bases from J, with 11 bases between. Germline CDR1 and CDR2: LGHNA and YSLEER. This CDR3 has 14 amino acids. DNA for the CDR3: TGCGCCAGCAGCCAAGACGGATCGGCAAATGGCTACACCTTC. This codes for CASSQDGSANGYTF.

The chain has TRBV10-3 and TRBJ1-1, with D hard to call. This CDR3 comprises 12 residues. The germline CDR1 and CDR2 sequences are ENHRY and SYGVKD. Trimming stripped 2 bases from V and 7 bases from J, with 8 bases between. CDR3 region: CAISEETFEAFF. In DNA form, the CDR3 reads TGTGCCATCAGTGAGGAGACCTTTGAAGCTTTCTTT.

This clonotype was counted between two and nine times. The chain has TRBV5-1 and TRBJ2-2, with 11 bases identical to TRBD1. The CDR3 contains 15 residues. CDR1 and CDR2 from the germline V gene are SGHRS and YFSETQ. Trimming took 1 base from V and 7 from J; bases not matched to a gene: 3. The CDR3 region is CASSLRTGGFGELFF. The DNA for the CDR3 is TGCGCCAGCAGCTTGCGGACAGGGGGCTTCGGGGAGCTGTTTTTT.

This clonotype was recorded at least ten times. The chain's CDR3 is CSARDLRGTQEQYF. CDR3 nucleotide sequence: TGCAGTGCTAGAGATTTAAGGGGGACCCAAGAGCAGTACTTC. This sequence joins TRBV20-1 and TRBJ2-7; TRBD1 might be the D (6 bases). The V end was cut by 0 bases, the J end by 7 bases, with 16 bases between. This CDR3 region has 14 residues. Germline CDR1 and CDR2: DFQATT and SNEGSKA (reference sequence).

As concerns this clonotype: Sequence at one end of the junction differs from germline and may be a read error. This chain links TRBV10-3 with TRBJ1-4; D unresolved. The CDR3 contains 16 residues. Germline V gives CDR1 ENHRY, CDR2 SYGVKD. For the CDR3, the DNA is TGTGCCAGCAGTTACGGCGGGGTTGGGACTAATGAAAAACTGTTTTTT. It specifies CASSYGGVGTNEKLFF.

In this sample, this clonotype turned up many times. The genes are TRBV2 and TRBJ1-6, with D hard to call. From germline, CDR1 is SNHLY and CDR2 FYNNEI. CDR3 size: 18 residues. Trimming removed 5 bases from V and 5 bases from J, with 22 bases in between. Here the CDR3 DNA reads TGTGCCAGCAGTCTTTCCCATACCAAAGCTTTAGATAATTCACCCCTCCACTTT. Its protein product is CASSLSHTKALDNSPLHF.

The chain combines TRBV29-1 with TRBJ1-1; possible D gene TRBD1, 6 bases. V lost 7 bases to trimming and J lost 4 bases, with 10 bases between them. The length of the CDR3 is 11 residues. Germline CDR1 reads SQVTM; CDR2 reads ANQGSEA. In DNA, the CDR3 is TGCAGCGGAGGAGGGGGCACTGAAGCTTTCTTT. Translating it yields CSGGGGTEAFF. The whole variable domain, remainder taken from reference TRBV29-1 and TRBJ1-1, is SAVISQKPSRDICQRGTSLTIQCQVDSQVTMMFWYRQQPGQSLTLIATANQGSEATYESGFVIDKFPISRPNLTFSTLTVSNMSPEDSSIYLCSGGGGTEAFFGQGTRLTVV.

This clonotype was picked up a small number of times. The CDR3 ends on some other residue instead of the conserved phenylalanine or tryptophan, so this is likely a read error. V is TRBV20-1 and J is TRBJ1-1, with a possible D match to TRBD1 (6 bases). The CDR3 has 13 amino acids. The V end was cut by 5 bases, the J end by 4 bases, with 14 bases between. The germline CDR1 and CDR2 sequences are DFQATT and SNEGSKA (reference sequence). The CDR3: CSAAGGLGTEAFS. Here the CDR3 DNA reads TGCAGTGCTGCCGGGGGGCTAGGCACTGAAGCTTTCTCT.